These 28 T cell receptor beta chains share one sample of origin, sequenced in a study of T cells in Graves' hyperthyroidism and ophthalmopathy. TCR beta CDR3 region amplification was performed from RNA transcripts. HTBI primers were employed in a first-round RT-PCR of the TCR CDR3. Each CDR3 protein gets one entry after TCRdb re-called the multiplex PCR reads with MiXCR. This table has 500,000 to 750,000 distinct CDR3 sequences, 35% to 55% appearing once. The sequenced sample consisted of peripheral blood or thyroid tissue (not recorded which). The receptors here all came from a woman younger than 35 with Graves' hyperthyroidism.

This clonotype occurred many times. V usage is TRBV9 and J usage is TRBJ2-2; 8 bases are shared with TRBD1. This CDR3 region has 15 residues. Trimming cost V 4 bases and J 5 bases; bases outside gene matches: 7. Germline CDR1 SGDLS, CDR2 YYNGEE. In DNA form, the CDR3 reads TGTGCCAGCAGCACGGCCGGGACAGGTACCGGGGAGCTGTTTTTT. It encodes CASSTAGTGTGELFF.

The rearrangement joins TRBV18 to TRBJ1-4; D ambiguous. V lost 3 bases, J lost 8 bases, and 13 bases lay in between. Germline V lookup: CDR1 KGHSH, CDR2 LQKENI. There are 14 residues in the CDR3. The CDR3 DNA follows: TGTGCCAGCTCACCGGAGCCGGCTCTGGAAAAACTGTTTTTT. Its protein product is CASSPEPALEKLFF.

The V call is TRBV10-3, the J call TRBJ1-5, with D perhaps matching TRBD1 (5 bases). The CDR3 runs 14 residues. Trimming removed 7 bases at V and 0 bases at J, with 10 bases between. The germline gives CDR1 ENHRY, CDR2 SYGVKD. The CDR3 DNA is TGTGCCATCAACGGGGGGAATAGCAATCAGCCCCAGCATTTT. Its protein is CAINGGNSNQPQHF.

The table lists this clonotype with many counts. The rearrangement joins TRBV7-6 to TRBJ2-2; D remains unclear. Germline V gives CDR1 SGHVS, CDR2 FNYEAQ. The CDR3 runs 14 residues. Trimming left V 0 bases short and J 2 bases short, with 4 bases between. CDR3 region: CASSLALNTGELFF. For the CDR3, the DNA is TGTGCCAGCAGCTTAGCGCTAAACACCGGGGAGCTGTTTTTT.

This clonotype was detected many times. This rearrangement joins TRBV25-1 to TRBJ1-2, with D unclear. Trimming shortened V by 1 base and J by 2 bases, and 11 bases separated the two germline ends. The CDR3 runs 15 residues. Germline V gives CDR1 MGHDK, CDR2 SYGVNS. The CDR3 DNA is TGTGCCAGCAGTGAATTTAGTAACGAAAACTATGGCTACACCTTC. It translates to CASSEFSNENYGYTF.

In its sample, this clonotype was seen many times. The gene calls are TRBV27 and TRBJ1-1, with 7 bases identical to TRBD1. V trimming: 6 bases; J trimming: 6 bases; junction bases outside the gene matches: 10. The CDR3 consists of 14 residues. The germline V gene encodes CDR1 MNHEY and CDR2 SMNVEV (reference sequence). The CDR3 loop reads CASSNFGTAAEAFF. CDR3 sequence (DNA): TGTGCCAGCAGCAACTTTGGGACAGCAGCTGAAGCTTTCTTT.

This clonotype came up many times. The chain joins TRBV20-1 to TRBJ1-5, with D perhaps TRBD1 (5 bases). This CDR3 is 14 amino acids long. The V gene lost 6 bases and the J gene lost 2 bases, with 14 bases spanning the gap. Germline loops: CDR1 DFQATT, CDR2 SNEGSKA (reference sequence). The CDR3 loop is CSAVPSRGNQPQHF. In DNA form, the CDR3 reads TGCAGTGCCGTCCCCTCCAGGGGCAATCAGCCCCAGCATTTT.

The chain has TRBV20-1 and TRBJ1-2; D perhaps matches TRBD1 (6 bases). Germline CDR1 DFQATT, CDR2 SNEGSKA (reference sequence). There are 12 residues in the CDR3. The V end was cut by 5 bases, the J end by 6 bases, with 13 bases between. DNA for the CDR3: TGCAGTGCTTGGGGGGGGCGGGATGGCTACACCTTC. This sequence encodes CSAWGGRDGYTF.

There are many counts of this clonotype. The rearrangement uses TRBV6-5 and TRBJ2-7; 7 bases are a match to TRBD2. With V trimmed by 0 bases and J by 5 bases, 1 base remained unmatched. Germline V gene sequence: CDR1 MNHEY, CDR2 SVGAGI. The CDR3 sequence is 13 residues long. Here the CDR3 DNA reads TGTGCCAGCAGTTACTCTGCGGGAGACGAGCAGTACTTC. This encodes CASSYSAGDEQYF.

This clonotype came up many times. V is TRBV3-1 and J is TRBJ1-1; D call uncertain. In germline, CDR1 is LGHDT, CDR2 YNNKEL (reference sequence). Trimming stripped 2 bases from V and 3 bases from J, with 4 bases between. The CDR3 is made up of 12 amino acids. CDR3 amino acids: CASSQRDTEAFF. The DNA of the CDR3 is TGTGCCAGCAGCCAACGGGACACTGAAGCTTTCTTT.

The chain recombines TRBV12-3 or TRBV12-4 with TRBJ2-3; 12 nucleotides line up with TRBD2. The CDR3 extends over 16 amino acids. Trimming took 5 bases from V and 2 from J; bases not matched to a gene: 5. CDR3 sequence: CASSPPSGRATDTQYF. In DNA form, the CDR3 reads TGTGCCAGCAGTCCACCTAGCGGGAGGGCCACAGATACGCAGTATTTT.

On this clonotype itself: A much larger clone is a single base away; this may be a read error. The V and J genes are TRBV2 and TRBJ2-7; D is possibly TRBD2 (5 bases). Germline CDR1 and CDR2: SNHLY and FYNNEI. The CDR3 loop spans 13 amino acids. V was shortened by 6 bases and J by 5 bases, with 14 bases between the two germline ends. CDR3 sequence: CASSPSFGDEQYF. The CDR3, as DNA: TGTGCCAGCAGCCCGAGTTTCGGGGACGAGCAGTACTTC.

This chain joins TRBV10-1 and TRBJ2-7; 13 bases are a match to TRBD2. This CDR3 is built from 14 residues. Looked up from germline, CDR1 is WNHNN and CDR2 is SYGVQD (reference sequence). V was pared by 8 bases and J by 7 bases, with 8 bases of the junction left unmatched. CDR3: CASLTSGRQGEQYF. The CDR3, as DNA: TGCGCCAGCTTGACTAGCGGGAGGCAGGGAGAGCAGTACTTC.

The CDR3 spells CSVEISNRGNGYTF. CDR3 DNA: TGCAGCGTTGAAATTTCGAACAGGGGGAATGGCTACACCTTC. The chain combines TRBV29-1 with TRBJ1-2; 8 bases are shared with TRBD1. Germline V gives CDR1 SQVTM, CDR2 ANQGSEA. V was clipped by 2 bases and J by 6 bases; unmatched bases: 8. The CDR3 extends over 14 amino acids.

V and J are TRBV12-3 or TRBV12-4 and TRBJ1-1; D unresolved. The CDR3 sequence is 13 residues long. The germline V and J ends were trimmed by 3 bases and 4 bases, with 9 bases remaining between them. CDR3 DNA: TGTGCCAGCAGTTTGAGGGTCAGCACTGAAGCTTTCTTT. This translates into CASSLRVSTEAFF.

Worth noting for this clonotype: A much more abundant neighbour one base away suggests this may be a read error. The gene calls are TRBV19 and TRBJ1-5; D gene unclear. The germline V gene has CDR1 LNHDA and CDR2 SQIVND (reference sequence). This CDR3 is 16 amino acids long. CDR3 in amino acids: CASSILRFHSNQHQHF. In nucleotides, the CDR3 is TGTGCCAGTAGTATTTTGAGGTTCCATAGCAATCAGCACCAGCATTTT.

With regard to this clonotype: Possible read error: a much larger clone is one base away. The V gene is TRBV19, the J gene TRBJ2-5; D gene ambiguous. The germline gives CDR1 LNHDA, CDR2 SQIVND (reference sequence). There are 15 residues in the CDR3. The CDR3 DNA follows: TGTGCCAGTGGTATAACCCCAGGACCGGGAGAGACCCAGTACTTC. It translates to CASGITPGPGETQYF. Full variable domain (remainder filled in from reference TRBV19 and TRBJ2-5): DGGITQSPKYLFRKEGQNVTLSCEQNLNHDAMYWYRQDPGQGLRLIYYSQIVNDFQKGDIAEGYSVSREKKESFPLTVTSAQKNPTAFYLCASGITPGPGETQYFGPGTRLLVL.

The rearrangement uses TRBV4-2 and TRBJ1-6; tentative D call: TRBD1 (5 bases). Per the germline V gene, CDR1 is LGHNA and CDR2 is YNFKEQ. V shed 5 bases and J shed 5 bases, with 19 bases lying between them. This CDR3 contains 17 residues. The CDR3: CASSLVPSGGHNSPLHF. CDR3 in DNA: TGTGCCAGCAGCTTAGTGCCTAGCGGGGGTCATAATTCACCCCTCCACTTT.

The table lists this clonotype with many counts. The chain is built from TRBV20-1 and TRBJ2-6, with TRBD1 identical over 12 bases. V was clipped by 2 bases and J by 1 base; unmatched bases: 3. The CDR3 covers 17 residues. Germline CDR1 and CDR2: DFQATT and SNEGSKA (reference sequence). The CDR3 sequence: CSARKGQGASGANVLTF. Written as DNA, the CDR3 is TGCAGTGCTAGAAAGGGACAGGGGGCGTCTGGGGCCAACGTCCTGACTTTC.

This clonotype was counted many times. This chain joins TRBV28 and TRBJ2-5; D gene ambiguous. CDR1 is MDHEN, CDR2 SYDVKM, per germline. CDR3 length: 14 amino acids. The ends were cut back, 1 base at V and 5 bases at J, with 11 bases in the middle. The CDR3 is CASSLFVHPETQYF. CDR3 coding DNA: TGTGCCAGCAGTTTATTCGTGCATCCGGAGACCCAGTACTTC.

The CDR3 region is CASSASRTISLLYEQYF. The CDR3 DNA follows: TGTGCCAGCAGCGCGAGTCGGACTATCTCCCTTTTGTACGAGCAGTACTTC. V gene TRBV7-8 combines with J gene TRBJ2-7; D possibly corresponds to TRBD2 (6 bases). Trimming took off 5 bases at V and 4 bases at J, with 24 bases between the two ends. Germline V gene sequence: CDR1 SGHVS, CDR2 FQNEAQ. This CDR3 region has 17 residues.

This clonotype has at least ten counts. The rearrangement uses TRBV13 and TRBJ2-2, with D perhaps matching TRBD1 (5 bases). Germline V gene lookup returns CDR1 PRHDT and CDR2 FYEKMQ (reference sequence). This CDR3 is built from 15 residues. V was pared by 5 bases and J by 2 bases, with 12 bases between. This CDR3 is CASSPGQKNTGELFF. The CDR3, as DNA: TGTGCCAGCAGCCCTGGACAAAAAAACACCGGGGAGCTGTTTTTT.

This clonotype was observed a handful of times. Here the CDR3 reads CSVRTSGAYNEQFF. Written as DNA, the CDR3 is TGCAGCGTCAGGACTAGCGGGGCCTACAATGAGCAGTTCTTC. The chain joins TRBV29-1 to TRBJ2-1; TRBD2 matches 12 bases. The CDR3 length is 14 residues. The V and J ends lost 6 bases and 2 bases, in that order; junction bases with no gene match: 2. Germline V lookup: CDR1 SQVTM, CDR2 ANQGSEA.

Remarks on this clonotype: Because the CDR3 is missing its conserved closing phenylalanine or tryptophan, this is likely a read error. The limits of the CDR3 on the DNA are not certain, so only TCRdb's listed CDR3 is given. The J gene is TRBJ1-5, the V gene TRBV3-1. The CDR3 length equals 13 residues, ends included. Germline V gene lookup returns CDR1 LGHDT and CDR2 YNNKEL (reference sequence). This chain's CDR3 is CASRRGLGQPRHL.

The chain combines TRBV10-3 with TRBJ1-5, with D maybe TRBD1 (5 bases). V was pared by 3 bases and J by 12 bases, with 15 bases between. Germline CDR1 is ENHRY and CDR2 is SYGVKD. This CDR3 comprises 13 residues. The CDR3 is CAISESRDQYQHF. The CDR3 coding sequence is TGTGCCATCAGTGAATCTAGGGACCAGTACCAGCATTTT.

This clonotype appeared many times. A junction boundary mismatches the germline segment, possibly from a read error. V usage is TRBV7-8 and J usage is TRBJ1-4; no reliable D call. The CDR3 loop spans 18 amino acids. CDR1 and CDR2 (germline): SGHVS, FQNEAQ. The CDR3 DNA reads as TGTGCCGGCAGCTCGGCGATGGTTCCACCCGCAACTAATGAAAAACTGTTTTTT. Amino acids: CAGSSAMVPPATNEKLFF.

This clonotype was found a few times. This chain connects TRBV12-3 or TRBV12-4 to TRBJ2-7; D is unclear. The J call is in doubt because the DNA end fits TRBJ2-1 better. CDR3 length: 14 amino acids. The CDR3 bases are TGTGCCAGCAGTTTTGGTGGCTCCTACAATGAGCAGTTCTTC. It specifies CASSFGGSYNEQFF.

This clonotype was detected ten times or more. This sequence joins TRBV20-1 and TRBJ2-7; 8 positions match TRBD2. J was trimmed by 4 bases and V by 1 base; bases with no gene match: 9. The length of the CDR3 is 15 residues. CDR1 DFQATT and CDR2 SNEGSKA come from the germline V gene (reference sequence). The CDR3 region has the DNA TGCAGTGCTAGAGGCGGCGGGAGGACCGGGTACGAGCAGTACTTC. It codes for CSARGGGRTGYEQYF.